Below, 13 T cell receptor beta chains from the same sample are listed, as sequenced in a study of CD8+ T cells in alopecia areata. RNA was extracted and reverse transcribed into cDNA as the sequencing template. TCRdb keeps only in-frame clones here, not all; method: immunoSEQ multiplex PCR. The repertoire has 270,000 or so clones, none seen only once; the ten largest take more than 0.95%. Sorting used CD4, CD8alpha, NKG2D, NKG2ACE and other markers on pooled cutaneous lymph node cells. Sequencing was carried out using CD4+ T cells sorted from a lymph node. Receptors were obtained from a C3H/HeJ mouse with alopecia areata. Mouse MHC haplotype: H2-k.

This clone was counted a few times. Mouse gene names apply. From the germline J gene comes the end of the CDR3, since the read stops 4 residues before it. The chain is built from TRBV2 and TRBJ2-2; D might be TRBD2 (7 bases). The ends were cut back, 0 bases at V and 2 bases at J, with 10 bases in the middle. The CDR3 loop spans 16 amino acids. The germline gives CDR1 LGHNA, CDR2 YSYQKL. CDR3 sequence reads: CASSQDRGANTGQLYF. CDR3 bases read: TGTGCCAGCAGCCAAGATCGGGGGGCGAACACCGGG. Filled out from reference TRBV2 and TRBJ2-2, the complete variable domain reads DPKIIQKPKYLVAVTGSEKILICEQYLGHNAMYWYRQSAKKPLEFMFSYSYQKLMDNQTASSRFQPQSSKKNHLDLQITALKPDDSATYFCASSQDRGANTGQLYFGEGSKLTVL.

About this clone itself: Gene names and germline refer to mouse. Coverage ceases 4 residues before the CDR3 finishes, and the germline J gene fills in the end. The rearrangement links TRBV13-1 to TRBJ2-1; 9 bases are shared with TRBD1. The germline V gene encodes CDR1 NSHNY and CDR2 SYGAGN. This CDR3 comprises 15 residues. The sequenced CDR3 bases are TGTGCCAGCAGTGATGCAGCGGACAGGGGAACT. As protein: CASSDAADRGT. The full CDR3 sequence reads CASSDAADRGTEQFF.

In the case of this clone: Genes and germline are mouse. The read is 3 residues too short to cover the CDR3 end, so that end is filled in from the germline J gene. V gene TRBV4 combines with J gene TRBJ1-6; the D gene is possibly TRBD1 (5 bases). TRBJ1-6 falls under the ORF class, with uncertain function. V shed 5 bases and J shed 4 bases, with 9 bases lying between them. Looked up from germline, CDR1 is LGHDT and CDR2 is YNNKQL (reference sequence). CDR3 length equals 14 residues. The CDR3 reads CASSRQIYNSPLYF. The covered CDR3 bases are TGTGCCAGCAGCCGACAGATTTATAATTCGCCC.

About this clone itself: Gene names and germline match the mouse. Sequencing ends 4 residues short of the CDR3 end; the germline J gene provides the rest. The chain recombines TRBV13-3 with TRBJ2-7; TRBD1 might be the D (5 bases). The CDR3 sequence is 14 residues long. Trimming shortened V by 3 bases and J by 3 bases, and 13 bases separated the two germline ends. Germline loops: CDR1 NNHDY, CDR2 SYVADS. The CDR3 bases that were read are TGTGCCAGCAGTGCCGGCAGGGAGGTCTAT. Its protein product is CASSAGREVY. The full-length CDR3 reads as CASSAGREVYEQYF.

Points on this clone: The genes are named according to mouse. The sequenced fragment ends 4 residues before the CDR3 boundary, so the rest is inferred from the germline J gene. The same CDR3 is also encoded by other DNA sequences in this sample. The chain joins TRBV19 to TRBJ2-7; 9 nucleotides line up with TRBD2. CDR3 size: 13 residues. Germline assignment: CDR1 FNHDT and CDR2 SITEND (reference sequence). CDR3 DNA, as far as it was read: TGTGCCAGCAGTAACACTGGGGGGTAT. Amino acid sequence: CASSNTGGY. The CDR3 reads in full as CASSNTGGYEQYF.

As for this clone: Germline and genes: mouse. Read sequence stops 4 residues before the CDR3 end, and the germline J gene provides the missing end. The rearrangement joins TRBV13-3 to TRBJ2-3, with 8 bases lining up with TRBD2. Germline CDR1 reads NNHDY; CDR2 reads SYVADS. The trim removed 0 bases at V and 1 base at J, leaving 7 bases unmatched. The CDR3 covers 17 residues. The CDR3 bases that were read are TGTGCCAGCAGTGATGGAGGGGGGGGGCGCGGTGCAGAA. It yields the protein CASSDGGGGRGAE. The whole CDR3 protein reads CASSDGGGGRGAETLYF.

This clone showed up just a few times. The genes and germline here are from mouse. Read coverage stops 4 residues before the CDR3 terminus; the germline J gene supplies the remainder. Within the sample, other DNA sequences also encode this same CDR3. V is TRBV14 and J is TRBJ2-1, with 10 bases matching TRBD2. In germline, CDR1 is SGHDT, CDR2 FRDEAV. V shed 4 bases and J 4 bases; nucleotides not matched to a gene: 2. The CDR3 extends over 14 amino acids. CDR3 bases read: TGTGCCAGCAGTCTGACTGGGGGGTATGCT. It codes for CASSLTGGYA. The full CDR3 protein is CASSLTGGYAEQFF.

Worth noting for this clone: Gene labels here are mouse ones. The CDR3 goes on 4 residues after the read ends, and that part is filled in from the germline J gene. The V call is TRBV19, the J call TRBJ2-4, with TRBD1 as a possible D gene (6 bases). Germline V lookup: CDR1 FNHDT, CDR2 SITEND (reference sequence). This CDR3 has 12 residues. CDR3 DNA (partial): TGTGCCAGCAGAGGACAGAAAAAC. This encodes CASRGQKN. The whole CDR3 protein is CASRGQKNTLYF.

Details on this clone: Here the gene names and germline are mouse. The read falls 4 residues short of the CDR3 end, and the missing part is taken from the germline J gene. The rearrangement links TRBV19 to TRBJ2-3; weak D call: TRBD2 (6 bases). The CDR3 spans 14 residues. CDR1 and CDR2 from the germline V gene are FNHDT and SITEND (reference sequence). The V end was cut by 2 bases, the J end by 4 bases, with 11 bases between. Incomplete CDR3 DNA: TGTGCCAGCAGTATGGGGCTGGGGTCAGAA. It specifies CASSMGLGSE. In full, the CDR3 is CASSMGLGSETLYF.

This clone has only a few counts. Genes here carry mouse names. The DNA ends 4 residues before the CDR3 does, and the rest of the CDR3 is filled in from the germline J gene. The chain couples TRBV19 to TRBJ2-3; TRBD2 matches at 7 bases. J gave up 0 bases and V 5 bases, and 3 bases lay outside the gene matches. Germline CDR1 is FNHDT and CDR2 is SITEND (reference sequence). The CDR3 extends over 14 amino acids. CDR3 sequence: CASRPGLSAETLYF. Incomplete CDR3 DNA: TGTGCCAGCAGGCCGGGACTGAGTGCAGAA. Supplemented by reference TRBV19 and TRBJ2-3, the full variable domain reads GGIITQTPKFLIGQEGQKLTLKCQQNFNHDTMYWYRQDSGKGLRLIYYSITENDLQKGDLSEGYDASREKKSSFSLTVTSAQKNEMAVFLCASRPGLSAETLYFGSGTRLTVL.

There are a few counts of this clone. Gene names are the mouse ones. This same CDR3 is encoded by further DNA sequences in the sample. CDR3: CTCRQGANTGQLYF. The sequenced part of the CDR3 DNA is TGCACCTGCAGGCAGGGGGCGAACACCGGG. This rearrangement joins TRBV1 to TRBJ2-2, with 8 bases matching TRBD1. The CDR3 end is not reached by the read, which stops 4 residues before it; the germline J gene fills it in. The ends lost 6 bases at V and 2 bases at J; junction bases unmatched: 2. The CDR3 contains 14 residues. Germline CDR1 reads NSQYPW; CDR2 reads LRSPGD (reference sequence).

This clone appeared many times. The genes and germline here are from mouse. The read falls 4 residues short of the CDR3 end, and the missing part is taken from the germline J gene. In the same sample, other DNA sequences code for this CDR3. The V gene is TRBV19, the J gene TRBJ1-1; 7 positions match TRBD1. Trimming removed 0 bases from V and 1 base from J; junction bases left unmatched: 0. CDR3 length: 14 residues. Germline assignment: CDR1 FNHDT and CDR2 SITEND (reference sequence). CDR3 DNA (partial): TGTGCCAGCAGTATAGGGACAGGGAACACA. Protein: CASSIGTGNT. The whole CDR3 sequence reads CASSIGTGNTEVFF.

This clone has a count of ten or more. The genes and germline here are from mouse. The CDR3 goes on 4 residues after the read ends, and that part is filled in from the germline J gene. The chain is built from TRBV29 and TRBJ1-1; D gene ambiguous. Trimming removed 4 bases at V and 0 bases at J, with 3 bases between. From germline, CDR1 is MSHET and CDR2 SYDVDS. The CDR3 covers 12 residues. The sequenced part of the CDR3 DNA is TGTGCTAGCAGTTCTGCAAACACA. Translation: CASSSANT. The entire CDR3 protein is CASSSANTEVFF.